This T cell receptor beta chain derives from a study of blood T cells in healthy people across ages. CDR3 length: 14 residues. Germline CDR1 and CDR2: LNHNV and YYDKDF (reference sequence). The ends were cut back, 0 bases at V and 6 bases at J, with 8 bases in the middle. Regarding this clonotype: The target antigen is unknown.

The study, taken as a whole, reports: Per-million-T-cell TCR beta diversity fell roughly linearly with age. Estimated diversity that came from one million T cells was considered an underestimate.

The donors, healthy Caucasians from Russia, were aged about 6 to 95. A second PCR, run for about 7 to 11 cycles, used a sample-barcoded 5' primer plus a J-beta primer mix. Every sample gave at least 3 million paired-end reads containing CDR3. TCRdb independently ran MiXCR on the 5' RACE reads; one entry per CDR3 protein. The sample includes hundreds of thousands of distinct CDR3 sequences, around 50% of them seen just once. The specimen was blood. The rearrangement uses TRBV15 and TRBJ2-2; D gene unclear. This TCR was sampled from a man aged 35 to 55 in good health. CDR3 protein: CATSRDYSAGELFF. The DNA of the CDR3 is TGTGCCACCAGCAGAGATTATAGTGCCGGGGAGCTGTTTTTT.